Shown below are 4 T cell receptor beta chains from a single sample sequenced in a study of T cell clonality in common variable immunodeficiency. Which antigens these TCRs recognize remains unknown. The protocol was immunoSEQ multiplex PCR, while the TCRdb copy is restricted to in-frame clones and leaves out a portion. This sample carries some 14,000 clones, none of them present only once. General observations from the study: Fewer deletions and N-nucleotide insertions were reportedly seen in common variable immunodeficiency TCR beta sequences.

Sequenced material: peripheral blood mononuclear cells. Receptors were obtained from a human donor with common variable immunodeficiency.

Worth noting for this clone: With the read ending 3 residues before the CDR3 end, the germline J gene is used to fill in that end. J is TRBJ1-1 and V is TRBV7-9; TRBD1 might be the D (6 bases). The germline CDR1 and CDR2 sequences are SEHNR and FQNEAQ (reference sequence). This CDR3 has 14 amino acids. V was pared by 5 bases and J by 5 bases, with 15 bases between. CDR3 in amino acids: CASSPGAGQTEAFF. The CDR3 bases that were read are TGTGCCAGCAGCCCAGGGGCCGGACAGACTGAA.

Worth noting for this clone: The read terminates 3 residues before the CDR3 end, so the remaining end is supplied by the germline J gene. The rearrangement joins TRBV20-1 to TRBJ2-7; the match to TRBD1 covers 12 bases. CDR3 length equals 15 residues. Germline V gives CDR1 DFQATT, CDR2 SNEGSKA (reference sequence). V shed 5 bases and J 4 bases; nucleotides not matched to a gene: 9. CDR3 DNA, as far as it was read: TGCAGTGCTCCCGGGACAGGGGGCTTTCAGTACGAG. Amino acid sequence: CSAPGTGGFQYE. The full-length CDR3 reads as CSAPGTGGFQYEQYF.

This clone was observed a handful of times. The read gets to within 3 residues of the CDR3 end, and the germline J gene fills in the rest. The rearrangement links TRBV6-4 to TRBJ1-5; D gene uncertain. Germline CDR1 MRHNA, CDR2 SNTAGT. Deletions cut 3 bases from V and 4 bases from J, with 7 bases between. This CDR3 spans 13 amino acids. The CDR3 sequence is CASSETENQPQHF. The CDR3 DNA, read in part, is TGTGCCAGCAGTGAAACAGAGAATCAGCCC.

Of note for this clone: The read falls 3 residues short of the CDR3 end, and the missing part is taken from the germline J gene. The chain is built from TRBV5-1 and TRBJ2-7, with 7 positions matching TRBD1. Germline assignment: CDR1 SGHRS and CDR2 YFSETQ. V lost 3 bases and J lost 5; bases outside the gene matches: 5. CDR3 length: 13 residues. The CDR3 DNA, read in part, is TGCGCCAGCAGCTACGGGACAGATAACGAG. Its translation is CASSYGTDNE. The entire CDR3 sequence reads CASSYGTDNEQYF.